This is a list of T cell receptor beta chains from one sample in a study of vaccination effects on CD4 cells after COVID-19. Their antigens are not known. Repertoires were generated with immunoSEQ multiplex PCR, while TCRdb's copy carries only in-frame clones and drops some. The table shows 30,000 to 35,000 clones, with under 80% occurring only once. The source was CD4+ T cells from PBMCs cultured with a peptide pool, collected before COVID-19 vaccination. These TCRs come from a human donor who had a prior SARS-CoV-2 infection. CDR3s include the opening cysteine and the closing phenylalanine or tryptophan. A D gene is named only where the DNA matches it firmly. Size is omitted from some rows. Given values are once, few, many or a class for expanded clones.

>NA|TRBJ1-1|TRBV5-1|TRBD1
TGCGCCAGCAGGTCGGACAGGGGTGTTGAAGCTTTCTTT
CASRSDRGVEAFF
>NA|TRBJ2-1|TRBV28|NA
TGTGCCAGCAGTTCCAGACAGGTGAAAGCGGGCTCGTCTTACAATGAGCAGTTCTTC
CASSSRQVKAGSSYNEQFF
>few|TRBJ2-7|TRBV7-9|TRBD2
TGTGCCAGCAGGCAAAAGGAGCGGGGCGAGGGCGAGCAGTACTTC
CASRQKERGEGEQYF
>NA|TRBJ2-3|TRBV6-2/TRBV6-3|TRBD2
TGTGCCAGCAGTTACTTCGGGAGGGGCACAGATACGCAGTATTTT
CASSYFGRGTDTQYF
>NA|TRBJ1-2|TRBV19|NA
TGTGCCAGTAGTAGAAACAGGGTTGGCTACACCTTC
CASSRNRVGYTF
>NA|TRBJ1-4|TRBV10-3|TRBD1
TGTGCCATCAGCCGGGACAGTCGAAATGAAAAACTGTTTTTT
CAISRDSRNEKLFF
>few|TRBJ1-3|TRBV28|NA
TGTGCCAGCAGTTTAGAGGGCTCCGATCATCCTTCTGGAAACACCATATATTTT
CASSLEGSDHPSGNTIYF
>NA|TRBJ1-5|TRBV19|NA
TGTGCCAGTACCATCGGATTAGGTCAGCCCCAGCATTTT
CASTIGLGQPQHF
>NA|TRBJ2-7|TRBV7-2|TRBD2
TGTGCCAGCAGTCTCTATGCCGGGGGGAGCGGGGGATACGAGCAGTACTTC
CASSLYAGGSGGYEQYF
>NA|TRBJ2-3|TRBV10-3|NA
TGTGCCATCAGTGAAAGGGGTGACACAGATACGCAGTATTTT
CAISERGDTDTQYF
>once|TRBJ1-2|TRBV18|NA
TGTGCCAGCTCACCGTCGGGGGGTTCCTATGGCTACACCTTC
CASSPSGGSYGYTF
>NA|TRBJ2-1|TRBV28|TRBD2
TGTGCCAGCAGTTCCGGGACTAGCGTGATCAATGAGCAGTTCTTC
CASSSGTSVINEQFF
>NA|TRBJ1-2|TRBV6-4|NA
TGTGCCAGCAGCCCGGGACACGGACTAAACTATGGCTACACCTTC
CASSPGHGLNYGYTF
>few|TRBJ1-2|TRBV7-2|NA
TGTGCCAGCAGCTTATCCGTGCGAGGTTCCTATGGCTACACCTTC
CASSLSVRGSYGYTF
>NA|TRBJ1-1|TRBV9|NA
TGTGCCAGCAGCGCTAGCATGAACACTGAAGCTTTCTTT
CASSASMNTEAFF
>NA|TRBJ2-5|TRBV5-1|NA
TGCGCCAGCAGCTTGGGACCCCCCGCGACCCAGTACTTC
CASSLGPPATQYF
>NA|TRBJ2-1|TRBV4-1|NA
NA
CASSQPSGQGIEFF
>NA|TRBJ1-2|TRBV20-1|NA
TGCAGTGCTAGTTCGGGGGTAAGGGGCTACACCTTC
CSASSGVRGYTF
>once|TRBJ2-3|TRBV13|NA
TGTGCCAGCAGCTTATCAACAGCTAGCACAGATACGCAGTATTTT
CASSLSTASTDTQYF
>once|TRBJ2-5|TRBV4-2|TRBD2
TGTGCCAGCAGCCAAGGGAGCGGGGGGGCCGGTGAGACCCAGTACTTC
CASSQGSGGAGETQYF
>NA|TRBJ2-1|TRBV7-3|TRBD2
TGTGCCAGCAGACCTTCTAGCGGCGGTGAGCAGTTCTTC
CASRPSSGGEQFF
>NA|TRBJ2-7|TRBV19|TRBD1
TGTGCCAGTAGTAGCCGGGACAGGGCGTCCTACGAGCAGTACTTC
CASSSRDRASYEQYF
>NA|TRBJ2-7|TRBV18|NA
TGTGCCAGCTCACCAAAATCCGGTTGGAATCTGTACTTC
CASSPKSGWNLYF
>NA|TRBJ1-5|TRBV9|NA
TGTGCCAGCAGCCTCGGTATGAGCAATCAGCCCCAGCATTTT
CASSLGMSNQPQHF
>few|TRBJ1-4|TRBV9|TRBD1
TGTGCCAGCAGCGTTAGTCAGGACAGGGTAAACGAAAAACTGTTTTTT
CASSVSQDRVNEKLFF
>NA|TRBJ1-2|TRBV5-8|NA
TGTGCCAGCAGCCCGGGACACCGGAACTATGGCTACACCTTC
CASSPGHRNYGYTF
>NA|TRBJ2-2|TRBV3-1/TRBV3-2|TRBD2
TGTGCCAGCAGCCAAGGAGGGACTAGCGGGTCCTGGAACACCGGGGAGCTGTTTTTT
CASSQGGTSGSWNTGELFF
>NA|TRBJ2-1|TRBV2|NA
TGTGCCAGCAGTTACTACAATGAGCAGTTCTTC
CASSYYNEQFF
>NA|TRBJ1-5|TRBV12-5|TRBD1
TGTGCTAGTGGTTTGGGGATCGGGACAGACGGAAATCAGCCCCAGCATTTT
CASGLGIGTDGNQPQHF
>NA|TRBJ2-2|TRBV7-3|TRBD2
TGTGCCAGCAGCGCCGGACTAGCGGGCACCGGGGAGCTGTTTTTT
CASSAGLAGTGELFF
>few|TRBJ2-7|TRBV5-1|NA
TGCGCCAGCAGCTTGTTTTCAGGCCTTTCCTACGAGCAGTACTTC
CASSLFSGLSYEQYF
>once|TRBJ2-4|TRBV28|NA
TGTGCCAGCACCGATGGCCTAGCCAAAAACATTCAGTACTTC
CASTDGLAKNIQYF
>once|TRBJ2-6|TRBV5-1|NA
TGCGCCAGCAGCTTCGGAGGGTCTTCTGGGGCCAACGTCCTGACTTTC
CASSFGGSSGANVLTF